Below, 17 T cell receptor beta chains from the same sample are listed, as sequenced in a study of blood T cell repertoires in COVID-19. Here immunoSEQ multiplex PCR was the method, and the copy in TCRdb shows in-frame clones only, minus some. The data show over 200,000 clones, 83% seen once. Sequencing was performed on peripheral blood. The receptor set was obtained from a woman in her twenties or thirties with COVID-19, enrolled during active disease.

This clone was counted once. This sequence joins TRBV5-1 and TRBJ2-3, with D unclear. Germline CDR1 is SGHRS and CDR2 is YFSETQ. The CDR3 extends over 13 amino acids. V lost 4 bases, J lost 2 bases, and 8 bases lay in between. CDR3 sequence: CASSTGPTDTQYF. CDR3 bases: TGCGCCAGCAGCACGGGTCCCACAGATACGCAGTATTTT.

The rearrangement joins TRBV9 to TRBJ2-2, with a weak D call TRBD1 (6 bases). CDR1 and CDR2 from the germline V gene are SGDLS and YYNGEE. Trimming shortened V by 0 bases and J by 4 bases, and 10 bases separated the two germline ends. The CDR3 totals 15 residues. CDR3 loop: CASSVVEGGTGELFF. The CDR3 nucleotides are TGTGCCAGCAGCGTAGTGGAAGGGGGCACCGGGGAGCTGTTTTTT. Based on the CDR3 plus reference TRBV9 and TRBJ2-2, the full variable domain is DSGVTQTPKHLITATGQRVTLRCSPRSGDLSVYWYQQSLDQGLQFLIQYYNGEERAKGNILERFSAQQFPDLHSELNLSSLELGDSALYFCASSVVEGGTGELFFGEGSRLTVL.

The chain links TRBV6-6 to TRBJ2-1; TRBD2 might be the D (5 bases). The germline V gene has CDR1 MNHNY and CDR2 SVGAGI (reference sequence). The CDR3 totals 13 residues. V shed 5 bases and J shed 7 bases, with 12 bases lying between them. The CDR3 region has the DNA TGTGCCAGCAGTCCCACCCCGGGGAATGAGCAGTTCTTC. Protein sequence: CASSPTPGNEQFF.

CDR3 bases: TGTGCCAGCAGTTTGACTTACCCGAAGACAGTGACCTACGAGCAGTACTTC. Translated: CASSLTYPKTVTYEQYF. The chain combines TRBV27 with TRBJ2-7, with D possibly TRBD1 on 5 matching bases. The CDR3 covers 17 residues. Germline assignment: CDR1 MNHEY and CDR2 SMNVEV (reference sequence). The V gene lost 3 bases and the J gene lost 2 bases, with 20 bases spanning the gap.

The DNA of the CDR3 is TGTGCCAGCAGCGTAGCTATCGAGCGGGGGTACAATGAGCAGTTCTTC. Protein product: CASSVAIERGYNEQFF. This sequence joins TRBV9 and TRBJ2-1, with 8 bases lining up with TRBD2. This CDR3 has 16 amino acids. Germline trimming cut 0 bases from V and 4 bases from J; bases unmatched to any gene: 6. In germline, CDR1 is SGDLS, CDR2 YYNGEE.

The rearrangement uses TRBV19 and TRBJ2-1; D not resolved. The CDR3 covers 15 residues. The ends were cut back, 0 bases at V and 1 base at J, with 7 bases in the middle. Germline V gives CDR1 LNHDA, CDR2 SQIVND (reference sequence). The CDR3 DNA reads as TGTGCCAGTAGTATAGACCCTAGTTCCTACAATGAGCAGTTCTTC. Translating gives CASSIDPSSYNEQFF.

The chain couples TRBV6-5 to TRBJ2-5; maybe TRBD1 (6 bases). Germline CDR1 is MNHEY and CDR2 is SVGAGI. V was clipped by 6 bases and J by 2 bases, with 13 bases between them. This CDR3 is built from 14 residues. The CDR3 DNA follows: TGTGCCAGCAGCGCCGGGACACGACAAGAGACCCAGTACTTC. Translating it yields CASSAGTRQETQYF.

In DNA, the CDR3 is TGTGCCAGCAGCCATGACAGGGGACCCTACACCTTC. Amino acid sequence: CASSHDRGPYTF. The chain carries TRBV3-1 (or the pseudogene TRBV3-2) and TRBJ1-2, with 8 bases aligning to TRBD1. This CDR3 has 12 amino acids. V lost 3 bases, J lost 10 bases, and 4 bases stayed unmatched. Germline values: CDR1 LGHDT, CDR2 YNNKEL (reference sequence).

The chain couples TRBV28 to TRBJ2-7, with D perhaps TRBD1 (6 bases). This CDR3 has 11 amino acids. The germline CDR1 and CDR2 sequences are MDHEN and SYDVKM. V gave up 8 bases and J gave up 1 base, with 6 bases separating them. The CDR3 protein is CASQGSYEQYF. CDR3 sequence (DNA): TGTGCCAGCCAGGGGTCCTACGAGCAGTACTTC.

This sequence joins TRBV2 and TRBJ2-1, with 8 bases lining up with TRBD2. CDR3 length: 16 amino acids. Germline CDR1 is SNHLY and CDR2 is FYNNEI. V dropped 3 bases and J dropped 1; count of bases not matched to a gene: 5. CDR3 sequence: CASSDLGTRSYNEQFF. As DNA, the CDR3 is TGTGCCAGCAGTGATCTCGGGACTAGATCCTACAATGAGCAGTTCTTC.

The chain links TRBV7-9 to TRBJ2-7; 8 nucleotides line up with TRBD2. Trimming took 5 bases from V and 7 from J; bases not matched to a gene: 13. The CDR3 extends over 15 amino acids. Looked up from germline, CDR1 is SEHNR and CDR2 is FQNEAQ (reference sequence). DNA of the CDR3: TGTGCCAGCAGCAACCAGCGGGAGCCTTTGGAGGAGCAGTACTTC. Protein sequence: CASSNQREPLEEQYF.

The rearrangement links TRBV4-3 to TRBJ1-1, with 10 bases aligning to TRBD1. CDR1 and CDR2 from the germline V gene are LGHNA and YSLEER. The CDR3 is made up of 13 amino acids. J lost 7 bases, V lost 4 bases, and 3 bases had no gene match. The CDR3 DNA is TGCGCCAGCAGCCTGGGACAGGGGCGTGAAGCTTTCTTT. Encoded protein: CASSLGQGREAFF.

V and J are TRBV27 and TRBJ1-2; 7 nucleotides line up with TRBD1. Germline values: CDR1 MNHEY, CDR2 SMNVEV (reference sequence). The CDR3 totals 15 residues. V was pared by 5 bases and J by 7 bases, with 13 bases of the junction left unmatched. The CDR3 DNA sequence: TGTGCCAGCAGTCAGAAAAACCGGGACAGTTCTGGCTACACCTTC. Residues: CASSQKNRDSSGYTF.

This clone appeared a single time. The CDR3: CASSEAGTLPYEQYF. The CDR3 DNA is TGTGCCAGCAGTGAAGCCGGGACATTGCCCTACGAGCAGTACTTC. The genes are TRBV6-1 and TRBJ2-7; weak D call: TRBD1 (6 bases). V dropped 0 bases and J dropped 2 bases, with 11 bases sitting between them. The CDR3 consists of 15 residues. CDR1 and CDR2 (germline): MNHNS, SASEGT.

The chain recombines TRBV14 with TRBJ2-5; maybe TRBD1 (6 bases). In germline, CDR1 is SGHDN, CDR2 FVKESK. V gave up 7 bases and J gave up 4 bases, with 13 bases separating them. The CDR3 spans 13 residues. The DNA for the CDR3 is TGTGCCAGCACCCACAGGGTTGGAGAGACCCAGTACTTC. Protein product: CASTHRVGETQYF.

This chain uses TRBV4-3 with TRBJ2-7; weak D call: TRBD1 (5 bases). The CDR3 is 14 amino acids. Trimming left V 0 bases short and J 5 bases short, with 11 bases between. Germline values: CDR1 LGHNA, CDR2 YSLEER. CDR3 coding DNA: TGCGCCAGCAGCCAAGAGGGGCAGGACAACGAGCAGTACTTC. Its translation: CASSQEGQDNEQYF.

CDR3 DNA: TGTGCCAGCAGTTTTTACCGGGCCTACGAGCAGTACTTC. This gives the protein CASSFYRAYEQYF. The V gene is TRBV12-3 or TRBV12-4, the J gene TRBJ2-7; no firm D call. V lost 3 bases and J lost 2, with 8 bases in between. CDR3 size: 13 residues.